Below, 30 T cell receptor beta chains from the same sample are listed, as sequenced in a study of identical twins. In TCRdb, the 5' RACE reads were re-called with MiXCR into one record per CDR3 protein. The sample consists of hundreds of thousands of distinct CDR3 sequences, 8% to 9% of them appearing once. These data also featured in a second study, about yellow fever vaccine responses in identical twins.

Source material: memory (CD45RO+) T cells sorted from blood. The receptors derive from a woman between 18 and 29 years old in good health.

This clonotype was seen a few times. V usage is TRBV29-1 and J usage is TRBJ2-3, with a weak D call TRBD1 (5 bases). The CDR3 runs 12 residues. V shed 6 bases and J shed 2 bases, with 9 bases lying between them. Germline V gives CDR1 SQVTM, CDR2 ANQGSEA. CDR3 DNA: TGCAGCGTGGGCAGGGACACAGATACGCAGTATTTT. It translates to CSVGRDTDTQYF.

This clonotype was observed many times. The V and J genes are TRBV5-1 and TRBJ2-2; maybe TRBD2 (5 bases). CDR1 and CDR2 (germline): SGHRS, YFSETQ. Trimming took off 6 bases at V and 4 bases at J, with 13 bases between the two ends. CDR3 size: 14 residues. The CDR3 spells CASTMVEGTGELFF. DNA for the CDR3: TGCGCCAGCACCATGGTCGAGGGCACCGGGGAGCTGTTTTTT.

This clonotype was counted ten times or more. CDR3 coding DNA: TGTGCCAGCAGTGATGGCTGGGACACAGATACGCAGTATTTT. Translated: CASSDGWDTDTQYF. The chain combines TRBV6-1 with TRBJ2-3, with D unclear. CDR1 and CDR2 from the germline V gene are MNHNS and SASEGT. Trimming shortened V by 3 bases and J by 2 bases, and 9 bases separated the two germline ends. The CDR3 has 14 amino acids.

This clonotype was observed many times. This rearrangement joins TRBV5-1 to TRBJ2-1; perhaps TRBD1 as D (5 bases). V was trimmed by 1 base and J by 8 bases, leaving 13 bases between them. Germline lookup yields CDR1 SGHRS and CDR2 YFSETQ. CDR3 length: 14 residues. The CDR3 nucleotides read TGCGCCAGCAGCTTGAATACAGGCTCGGATGAGCAGTTCTTC. As protein: CASSLNTGSDEQFF. Supplemented by reference TRBV5-1 and TRBJ2-1, the full variable domain reads KAGVTQTPRYLIKTRGQQVTLSCSPISGHRSVSWYQQTPGQGLQFLFEYFSETQRNKGNFPGRFSGRQFSNSRSEMNVSTLELGDSALYLCASSLNTGSDEQFFGPGTRLTVL.

This chain connects TRBV5-6 to TRBJ1-1, with a possible D match to TRBD1 (6 bases). The CDR3 is made up of 15 amino acids. Germline lookup yields CDR1 SGHDT and CDR2 YYEEEE. The V end lost 2 bases, the J end lost 3 bases, and 14 bases lay between the germline ends. The CDR3 loop reads CASSLGGAMDTEAFF. CDR3 DNA sequence: TGTGCCAGCAGCTTAGGGGGGGCTATGGACACTGAAGCTTTCTTT.

In this sample, this clonotype turned up a few times. The chain combines TRBV20-1 with TRBJ2-5; 8 bases line up with TRBD2. CDR3 length equals 12 residues. The V segment lost 3 bases and the J segment 5 bases; nucleotides outside the gene matches: 2. Germline CDR1 DFQATT, CDR2 SNEGSKA (reference sequence). CDR3 region: CSASTGGETQYF. The CDR3 nucleotides read TGCAGTGCTAGTACGGGGGGGGAGACCCAGTACTTC.

CDR3 protein: CAIGGAKDTGELFF. CDR3 in DNA: TGTGCCATCGGGGGGGCGAAGGACACCGGGGAGCTGTTTTTT. The rearrangement uses TRBV10-3 and TRBJ2-2; tentative D call: TRBD2 (7 bases). The length of the CDR3 is 14 residues. CDR1 and CDR2 from the germline V gene are ENHRY and SYGVKD. Deletions cut 8 bases from V and 3 bases from J, with 13 bases between.

The sample holds a few counts of this clonotype. CDR3 nucleotides: TGTGCCAGCAGTTTTCAGGGGGCAGGGGAGCAGTACTTC. Translated, it gives CASSFQGAGEQYF. The genes are TRBV27 and TRBJ2-7; the match to TRBD1 covers 8 bases. This CDR3 contains 13 residues. V lost 3 bases, J lost 7 bases, and 5 bases stayed unmatched. Germline values: CDR1 MNHEY, CDR2 SMNVEV (reference sequence).

This rearrangement joins TRBV5-5 to TRBJ2-2, with 11 bases aligning to TRBD2. In germline, CDR1 is SGHKS, CDR2 YYEKEE (reference sequence). Germline trimming cut 4 bases from V and 1 base from J; bases unmatched to any gene: 0. The CDR3 has 15 amino acids. Here the CDR3 reads CASSGLAGNTGELFF. DNA for the CDR3: TGTGCCAGCAGCGGACTAGCGGGGAACACCGGGGAGCTGTTTTTT.

In its sample, this clonotype was seen many times. The chain uses TRBV6-1 and TRBJ1-5, with D unresolved. The V and J ends lost 2 bases and 3 bases respectively, with 8 bases between them. CDR1 and CDR2 from the germline V gene are MNHNS and SASEGT. This CDR3 has 14 residues. In nucleotides, the CDR3 is TGTGCCAGCAGTGAACTGGGCCTCAATCAGCCCCAGCATTTT. Protein product: CASSELGLNQPQHF.

This sequence joins TRBV9 and TRBJ1-1; D not certain. This CDR3 has 16 residues. Trimming cost V 4 bases and J 4 bases, with 20 bases left between them. CDR1 and CDR2 (germline): SGDLS, YYNGEE. For the CDR3, the DNA is TGTGCCAGCAGCTCCGACCCGTTCGGCAGCGGCACTGAAGCTTTCTTT. It specifies CASSSDPFGSGTEAFF.

In its sample, this clonotype was seen many times. The chain carries TRBV5-1 and TRBJ2-3; TRBD2 aligns across 9 bases. J was trimmed by 5 bases and V by 0 bases; bases with no gene match: 4. Germline V gene sequence: CDR1 SGHRS, CDR2 YFSETQ. The CDR3 runs to 15 residues. The chain's CDR3 is CASSLGSGGLDTQYF. In DNA form, the CDR3 reads TGCGCCAGCAGCTTGGGTAGCGGGGGCCTAGATACGCAGTATTTT. Supplemented by reference TRBV5-1 and TRBJ2-3, the full variable domain reads KAGVTQTPRYLIKTRGQQVTLSCSPISGHRSVSWYQQTPGQGLQFLFEYFSETQRNKGNFPGRFSGRQFSNSRSEMNVSTLELGDSALYLCASSLGSGGLDTQYFGPGTRLTVL.

The gene calls are TRBV5-1 and TRBJ2-5; 12 nucleotides agree with TRBD2. Germline CDR1 is SGHRS and CDR2 is YFSETQ. This CDR3 has 16 amino acids. V lost 3 bases, J lost 4 bases, and 7 bases stayed unmatched. CDR3 nucleotide sequence: TGCGCCAGCAGCTCTACCCTAGCGGGGGGGCGAGAGACCCAGTACTTC. It specifies CASSSTLAGGRETQYF. The full variable domain, its missing parts supplied by reference TRBV5-1 and TRBJ2-5, is KAGVTQTPRYLIKTRGQQVTLSCSPISGHRSVSWYQQTPGQGLQFLFEYFSETQRNKGNFPGRFSGRQFSNSRSEMNVSTLELGDSALYLCASSSTLAGGRETQYFGPGTRLLVL.

This clonotype was picked up many times. The rearrangement joins TRBV12-3 or TRBV12-4 to TRBJ2-1; tentative D call: TRBD2 (6 bases). CDR3 length equals 15 residues. V was clipped by 8 bases and J by 0 bases, with 14 bases between them. The CDR3 loop is CASGESGLSYNEQFF. CDR3 nucleotide sequence: TGTGCCAGCGGGGAAAGCGGGCTCTCCTACAATGAGCAGTTCTTC.

The CDR3 is CASSGRTGEKLFF. CDR3 bases: TGTGCCAGCAGCGGACGGACAGGCGAAAAACTGTTTTTT. The chain combines TRBV11-2 with TRBJ1-4; TRBD1 agrees at 7 bases. J was trimmed by 8 bases and V by 5 bases; bases with no gene match: 5. The germline gives CDR1 SGHAT, CDR2 FQNNGV. This CDR3 is 13 amino acids long.

This clonotype was counted ten times or more. This rearrangement joins TRBV29-1 to TRBJ2-5, with a tentative D call TRBD2 (6 bases). This CDR3 has 16 residues. The V gene's germline CDR1 is SQVTM and CDR2 ANQGSEA. Trimming removed 4 bases from V and 2 bases from J, with 20 bases in between. CDR3 protein: CSVVRLAGKAQETQYF. The CDR3 DNA is TGCAGCGTTGTACGATTGGCGGGGAAGGCTCAAGAGACCCAGTACTTC. Looking up the rest from reference TRBV29-1 and TRBJ2-5 gives the full variable domain: SAVISQKPSRDICQRGTSLTIQCQVDSQVTMMFWYRQQPGQSLTLIATANQGSEATYESGFVIDKFPISRPNLTFSTLTVSNMSPEDSSIYLCSVVRLAGKAQETQYFGPGTRLLVL.

There are a few counts of this clonotype. The chain is built from TRBV5-1 and TRBJ2-2; D gene uncertain. Germline-derived CDR1 and CDR2 are SGHRS and YFSETQ. The CDR3 runs 16 residues. The ends were cut back, 4 bases at V and 0 bases at J, with 13 bases in the middle. DNA of the CDR3: TGCGCCAGCAGCACCGGACGGTTCGCGAACACCGGGGAGCTGTTTTTT. Encoded protein: CASSTGRFANTGELFF.

This clonotype came up many times. V usage is TRBV4-1 and J usage is TRBJ2-3; D is uncertain. Germline V CDR1 and CDR2: MGHRA, YSYEKL. This CDR3 has 15 amino acids. The V end lost 0 bases, the J end lost 5 bases, and 12 bases lay between the germline ends. Written as DNA, the CDR3 is TGCGCCAGCAGCCAAGAGGGGATAGCCCAAGATACGCAGTATTTT. It specifies CASSQEGIAQDTQYF.

This clonotype was picked up many times. The J gene is TRBJ2-1, the V gene TRBV9; D uncertain. Germline assignment: CDR1 SGDLS and CDR2 YYNGEE. The CDR3 extends over 11 amino acids. Trimming left V 0 bases short and J 8 bases short, with 3 bases between. CDR3 sequence reads: CASSVGYEQFF. Written as DNA, the CDR3 is TGTGCCAGCAGCGTAGGTTATGAGCAGTTCTTC.

This clonotype showed up many times. This chain joins TRBV28 and TRBJ2-1; 9 bases are shared with TRBD2. This CDR3 is 17 amino acids long. CDR1 MDHEN and CDR2 SYDVKM come from the germline V gene. V was pared by 1 base and J by 0 bases, with 4 bases of the junction left unmatched. CDR3 nucleotides: TGTGCCAGCAGTTTATTGGGCGGGGGGGCCTCCTACAATGAGCAGTTCTTC. Its translation is CASSLLGGGASYNEQFF. Together with reference TRBV28 and TRBJ2-1, the CDR3 gives the full variable domain: DVKVTQSSRYLVKRTGEKVFLECVQDMDHENMFWYRQDPGLGLRLIYFSYDVKMKEKGDIPEGYSVSREKKERFSLILESASTNQTSMYLCASSLLGGGASYNEQFFGPGTRLTVL.

This clonotype was seen ten or more times. The chain recombines TRBV10-3 with TRBJ2-3, with 15 nucleotides matching TRBD2. V lost 3 bases and J lost 3; bases outside the gene matches: 1. The CDR3 consists of 16 residues. CDR1 ENHRY and CDR2 SYGVKD come from the germline V gene. Here the CDR3 reads CAISEGTSGGTDTQYF. CDR3 nucleotide sequence: TGTGCCATCAGTGAAGGGACTAGCGGGGGGACAGATACGCAGTATTTT.

This clonotype was counted many times. The V call is TRBV3-1, the J call TRBJ1-3; D is ambiguous. CDR1 and CDR2 (germline): LGHDT, YNNKEL (reference sequence). V lost 5 bases to trimming and J lost 0 bases, with 8 bases between them. The CDR3 covers 14 residues. CDR3 region: CASSAGDSGNTIYF. For the CDR3, the DNA is TGTGCCAGCAGCGCAGGAGACTCTGGAAACACCATATATTTT.

The chain carries TRBV13 and TRBJ2-7; no clear D. Trimming pared 5 bases from V and 2 bases from J, leaving 13 bases between. The germline V gene encodes CDR1 PRHDT and CDR2 FYEKMQ (reference sequence). There are 14 residues in the CDR3. The CDR3 nucleotides are TGTGCCAGCAGCCCCCGTCCCAGCGCCTACGAGCAGTACTTC. This encodes CASSPRPSAYEQYF.

There are a few counts of this clonotype. The gene calls are TRBV16 and TRBJ2-3; no definite D call. CDR1 is KGHSY, CDR2 FQNENV, per germline. The CDR3 is made up of 16 amino acids. Trimming pared 1 base from V and 2 bases from J, leaving 13 bases between. The CDR3 sequence is CASSQWAISVTDTQYF. The CDR3 DNA reads as TGTGCCAGCAGCCAATGGGCTATTTCGGTCACAGATACGCAGTATTTT.

This clonotype was seen repeatedly, ten times or more. This rearrangement joins TRBV6-6 to TRBJ1-2, with D hard to call. The germline CDR1 and CDR2 sequences are MNHNY and SVGAGI (reference sequence). Trimming left V 6 bases short and J 4 bases short, with 12 bases between. The CDR3 is made up of 13 amino acids. The CDR3 DNA reads TGTGCCAGCAGAGAAGTGGCTCTCTATGGCTACACCTTC. Translation gives CASREVALYGYTF.

The chain has TRBV6-2 or TRBV6-3 and TRBJ2-7; D not certain. The CDR3 contains 14 residues. Germline CDR1 reads MNHEY; CDR2 reads SVGEGT. With 4 bases removed from V and 3 bases from J, the gap between germline ends came to 13 bases. Here the CDR3 DNA reads TGTGCCAGCAGTTCGCACGCCCGTCACTACGAGCAGTACGTC. This codes for CASSSHARHYEQYV.

The chain combines TRBV3-1 with TRBJ1-1, with D possibly matching TRBD1 (6 bases). Germline CDR1 and CDR2: LGHDT and YNNKEL (reference sequence). The ends were cut back, 4 bases at V and 0 bases at J, with 12 bases in the middle. This CDR3 region has 15 residues. CDR3 sequence reads: CASSRPGQMNTEAFF. The CDR3 region has the DNA TGTGCCAGCAGCCGCCCCGGACAGATGAACACTGAAGCTTTCTTT.

Many counts were recorded for this clonotype. CDR3 DNA sequence: TGTGCCAGCAGCTTTGGGACAGGGTTCTATCAGCCCCAGCATTTT. It is translated as CASSFGTGFYQPQHF. This chain links TRBV12-3 or TRBV12-4 with TRBJ1-5; 9 bases match TRBD1. The CDR3 is 15 amino acids. V trimming: 6 bases; J trimming: 5 bases; junction bases outside the gene matches: 8.

The chain carries TRBV25-1 and TRBJ1-1, with TRBD1 matching 9 bases. The CDR3 runs to 15 residues. Trimming cost V 4 bases and J 6 bases; bases outside gene matches: 9. The V gene's germline CDR1 is MGHDK and CDR2 SYGVNS. DNA for the CDR3: TGTGCCAGCAGTGGGGGGGGACAGGGTACGGCTGAAGCTTTCTTT. Translation: CASSGGGQGTAEAFF. Variable domain in full (rest from reference TRBV25-1 and TRBJ1-1): EADIYQTPRYLVIGTGKKITLECSQTMGHDKMYWYQQDPGMELHLIHYSYGVNSTEKGDLSSESTVSRIRTEHFPLTLESARPSHTSQYLCASSGGGQGTAEAFFGQGTRLTVV.

This clonotype was counted ten times or more. The chain uses TRBV5-1 and TRBJ2-2; D is possibly TRBD1 (6 bases). The CDR3 totals 14 residues. CDR1 and CDR2 (germline): SGHRS, YFSETQ. The germline V and J ends were trimmed by 5 bases and 4 bases, with 12 bases remaining between them. This CDR3 is CASSPDSFTGELFF. The CDR3 bases are TGCGCCAGCAGTCCGGACAGCTTCACCGGGGAGCTGTTTTTT.